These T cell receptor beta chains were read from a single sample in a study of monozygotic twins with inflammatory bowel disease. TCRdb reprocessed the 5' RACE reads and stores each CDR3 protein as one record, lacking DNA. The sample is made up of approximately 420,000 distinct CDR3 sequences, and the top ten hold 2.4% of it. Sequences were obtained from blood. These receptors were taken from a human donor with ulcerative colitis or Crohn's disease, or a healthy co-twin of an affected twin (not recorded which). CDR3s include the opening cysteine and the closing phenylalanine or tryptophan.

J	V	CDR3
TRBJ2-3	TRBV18	CASSPFDPVGTDTQYF
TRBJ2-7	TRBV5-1	CASSPWDFYEQYF
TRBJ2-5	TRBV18	CASSPPRGAGQETQYF
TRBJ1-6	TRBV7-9	CASSFPANSPLHF
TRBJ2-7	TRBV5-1	CASSPGQGAWQYF
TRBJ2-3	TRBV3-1	CASAGEALSRVAQYF
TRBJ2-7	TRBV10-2	CASSEQVSYEQYF
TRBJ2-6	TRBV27	CASSSLTGANVLTF
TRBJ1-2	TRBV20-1	CSASGPTYGGDGYTF
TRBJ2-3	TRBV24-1	CATSDLGDTQYF
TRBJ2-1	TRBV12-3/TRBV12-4	CASMTGASDEQFF
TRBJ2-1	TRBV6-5	CASSSRRAGEYNEQFF
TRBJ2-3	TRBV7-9	CASTPLRGGGGDTQYF
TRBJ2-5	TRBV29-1	CSVRTGKGETQYF
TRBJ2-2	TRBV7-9	CASSYWGANTGELFF
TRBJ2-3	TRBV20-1	CSASRRGTDTQYF
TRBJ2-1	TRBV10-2	CASSESTGALYNEQFF
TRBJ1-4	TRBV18	CASSPPGTVGEKLFF
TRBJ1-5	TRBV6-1	CASGLGYQPQHF
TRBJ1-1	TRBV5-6	CASSAGREAQAFF
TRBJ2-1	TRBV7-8	CASSLTSGRLSSYNEQFF
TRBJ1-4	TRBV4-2	CASSRSGTGTEKLFF
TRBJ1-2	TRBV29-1	CSVYGQALNYGYTF
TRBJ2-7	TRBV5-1	CASSGTEVFGKLGEQYF
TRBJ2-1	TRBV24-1	CATSDPPGNEQFF
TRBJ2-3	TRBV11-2	CASSRLGGQGRADTQYF
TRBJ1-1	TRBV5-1	CASGLMGTGVERAFF
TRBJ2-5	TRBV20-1	CSARAVLAETQYF
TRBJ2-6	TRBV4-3	CASSQTGGPSGANVLTF
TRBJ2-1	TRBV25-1	CASSVRAGGYNEQFF
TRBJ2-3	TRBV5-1	CASSYRDSRTDTQYF
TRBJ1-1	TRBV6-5	CASSAAGERAFF
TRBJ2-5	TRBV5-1	CASSSRIQETQYF
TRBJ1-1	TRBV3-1	CASSPPTGTIAEAFF
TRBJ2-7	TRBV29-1	CSVQKPSYEQYF
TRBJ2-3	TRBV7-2	CASSLGLARTQYF
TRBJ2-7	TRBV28	CASSLVASGRHEQYF
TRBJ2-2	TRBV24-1	CATSDLGQGKAGELFF
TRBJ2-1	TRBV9	CASNEGGSSYNEQFF
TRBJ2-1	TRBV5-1	CASSDAGPSPSEQFF
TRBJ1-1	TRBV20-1	CSARAAKGGNTEAFF
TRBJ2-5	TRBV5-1	CASSFSTPGGSPQETQYF
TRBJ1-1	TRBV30	CAWSRNSNTEAFF
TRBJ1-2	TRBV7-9	CASGQASNYGYTF
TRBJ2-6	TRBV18	CASSPWGTDGSGANVLTF
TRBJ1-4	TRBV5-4	CASSNRDGNEKLFF
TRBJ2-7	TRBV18	CASSPPGVPSYEQYF
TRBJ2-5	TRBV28	CASSTSGRSETQYF
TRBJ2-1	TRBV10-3	CAISEAGLAGHNEQFF
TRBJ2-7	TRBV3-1	CASSSFGEQYF
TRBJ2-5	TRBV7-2	CASSSASGGGTETQYF
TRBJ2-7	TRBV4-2	CASSQVSGAVSYEQYF
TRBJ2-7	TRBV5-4	CASSLDSGRAYEQYF
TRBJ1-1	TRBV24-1	CATSDPVTAEAFF
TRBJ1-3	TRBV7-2	CASSLDRVSGNTIYF
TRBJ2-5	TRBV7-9	CASSRGLAQETQYF
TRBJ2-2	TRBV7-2	CASSLDTDSNTGELFF